Below, 28 T cell receptor beta chains from the same sample are listed, as sequenced in a study of human T cells and chemical hapten exposure. The time point is: patch test 2, 6 weeks after DPC sensitization. Treatment of the sample: therapeutic diphenylcyclopropenone sensitization with weekly scalp DPC. TCRdb analysed the RACE reads with MiXCR anew, one entry per CDR3 protein. The sample has about 140,000 distinct CDR3 sequences, 12% seen once. The specimen was whole blood, collected in connection with sensitization to the hapten diphenylcyclopropenone (DPC). These receptors originate from a woman aged 45-59 years with alopecia areata. Some clones in this sample may be carry-over from other donors' samples.

V is TRBV20-1 and J is TRBJ2-3, with unresolved D. Germline V gene lookup returns CDR1 DFQATT and CDR2 SNEGSKA (reference sequence). CDR3 size: 15 residues. Trimming cost V 4 bases and J 2 bases, with 16 bases left between them. The CDR3 nucleotides read TGCAGTGCTATGCTTAGGGTCTCCTACACAGATACGCAGTATTTT. Protein product: CSAMLRVSYTDTQYF.

This clonotype was counted only a few times. The CDR3 protein is CASSILLAASTDTQYF. The CDR3 nucleotides read TGTGCCAGCAGCATCCTACTAGCGGCTAGCACAGATACGCAGTATTTT. The genes are TRBV7-8 and TRBJ2-3; the match to TRBD2 covers 8 bases. This CDR3 contains 16 residues. With V trimmed by 5 bases and J by 0 bases, 7 bases remained unmatched. CDR1 SGHVS and CDR2 FQNEAQ come from the germline V gene.

This clonotype was seen a handful of times. The chain links TRBV7-8 to TRBJ2-5; TRBD2 aligns across 8 bases. The CDR3 contains 16 residues. Germline lookup yields CDR1 SGHVS and CDR2 FQNEAQ. Trimming removed 7 bases from V and 4 bases from J; junction bases left unmatched: 14. This CDR3 reads CASTPSALAVRETQYF. The CDR3 coding sequence is TGTGCCAGCACACCATCCGCACTAGCGGTCCGAGAGACCCAGTACTTC.

The chain is built from TRBV6-5 and TRBJ2-2, with D hard to call. The CDR3 has 14 residues. Looked up from germline, CDR1 is MNHEY and CDR2 is SVGAGI. Trimming left V 6 bases short and J 0 bases short, with 8 bases between. For the CDR3, the DNA is TGTGCCAGCAGACTTGGGACGAACACCGGGGAGCTGTTTTTT. Residues: CASRLGTNTGELFF.

This chain uses TRBV12-3 or TRBV12-4 with TRBJ1-3; possible D gene TRBD1, 5 bases. The V end was cut by 2 bases, the J end by 5 bases, with 16 bases between. This CDR3 has 16 residues. CDR3 sequence: CASSLNQARARNTIYF. CDR3 in DNA: TGTGCCAGCAGTTTAAATCAGGCCAGGGCGAGAAACACCATATATTTT.

This clonotype was counted a few times. The chain employs TRBV10-2 and TRBJ1-3; D is undetermined. Germline V gene data show CDR1 as WSHSY and CDR2 as SAAADI. This CDR3 is built from 14 residues. Trimming removed 2 bases at V and 4 bases at J, with 9 bases between. The CDR3 DNA follows: TGCGCCAGCAGTGAGCCCCGAGGCGGAAACACCATATATTTT. Its translation: CASSEPRGGNTIYF.

This clonotype has at least ten counts. The chain couples TRBV7-6 to TRBJ1-1; D remains ambiguous. Germline V gives CDR1 SGHVS, CDR2 FNYEAQ. This CDR3 spans 11 amino acids. V shed 4 bases and J shed 6 bases, with 6 bases lying between them. The CDR3 nucleotides are TGTGCCAGCAGCTCCGGCCCTGAAGCTTTCTTT. Protein product: CASSSGPEAFF. Complete variable domain (other parts from reference TRBV7-6 and TRBJ1-1): GAGVSQSPRYKVTKRGQDVALRCDPISGHVSLYWYRQALGQGPEFLTYFNYEAQQDKSGLPNDRFSAERPEGSISTLTIQRTEQRDSAMYRCASSSGPEAFFGQGTRLTVV.

This rearrangement joins TRBV6-5 to TRBJ2-2, with 7 bases that match TRBD1. The germline CDR1 and CDR2 sequences are MNHEY and SVGAGI. CDR3 size: 16 residues. V was pared by 5 bases and J by 2 bases, with 8 bases of the junction left unmatched. The CDR3 spells CASSNQRQGNTGELFF. The CDR3 DNA is TGTGCCAGCAGTAACCAGAGACAGGGAAACACCGGGGAGCTGTTTTTT.

This chain uses TRBV28 with TRBJ2-1; possibly TRBD2 for D (7 bases). CDR1 is MDHEN, CDR2 SYDVKM, per germline. Trimming pared 10 bases from V and 9 bases from J, leaving 19 bases between. The CDR3 loop spans 13 amino acids. The CDR3 sequence is CATSRGGGGEQFF. The CDR3 region has the DNA TGTGCCACTTCCCGGGGAGGGGGAGGTGAGCAGTTCTTC.

This clonotype was seen ten or more times. The gene calls are TRBV11-2 and TRBJ1-1, with D possibly being TRBD1 (5 bases). Per the germline V gene, CDR1 is SGHAT and CDR2 is FQNNGV. This CDR3 contains 18 residues. V lost 6 bases and J lost 0, with 23 bases in between. In DNA, the CDR3 is TGTGCCAGCAGTCAACCTATGTACGGGGCGACGTTGAACACTGAAGCTTTCTTT. Translated: CASSQPMYGATLNTEAFF.

This clonotype was counted a few times. The CDR3 loop reads CATRQTSETGTDTQYF. The CDR3 DNA follows: TGTGCCACCAGACAGACTAGTGAAACGGGCACAGATACGCAGTATTTT. The chain links TRBV24-1 to TRBJ2-3; D might be TRBD2 (6 bases). Trimming removed 7 bases at V and 1 base at J, with 17 bases between. Germline V lookup: CDR1 KGHDR, CDR2 SFDVKD. The CDR3 covers 16 residues.

This clonotype has just a few counts. J is TRBJ2-1 and V is TRBV29-1; no reliable D call. Trimming removed 3 bases from V and 2 bases from J, with 5 bases in between. The germline gives CDR1 SQVTM, CDR2 ANQGSEA. This CDR3 region has 12 residues. CDR3 DNA sequence: TGCAGCGTTGACAGAACCTACAATGAGCAGTTCTTC. It is translated as CSVDRTYNEQFF.

The sample holds a few counts of this clonotype. The chain carries TRBV28 and TRBJ2-2, with D unresolved. Germline assignment: CDR1 MDHEN and CDR2 SYDVKM. V shed 6 bases and J shed 6 bases, with 8 bases lying between them. This CDR3 spans 12 amino acids. CDR3 DNA sequence: TGTGCCAGCAGGGGGTGGCCCGGGGAGCTGTTTTTT. Amino acid sequence: CASRGWPGELFF. The whole variable domain, remainder taken from reference TRBV28 and TRBJ2-2, is DVKVTQSSRYLVKRTGEKVFLECVQDMDHENMFWYRQDPGLGLRLIYFSYDVKMKEKGDIPEGYSVSREKKERFSLILESASTNQTSMYLCASRGWPGELFFGEGSRLTVL.

J is TRBJ2-1 and V is TRBV23-1; 10 nucleotides line up with TRBD2. TRBV23-1 is reported as an ORF; its role is uncertain. The CDR3 totals 16 residues. V was pared by 7 bases and J by 8 bases, with 14 bases of the junction left unmatched. The CDR3: CASKDLSGLAVDEQFF. Written as DNA, the CDR3 is TGCGCCAGCAAGGATCTCTCCGGACTAGCGGTCGATGAGCAGTTCTTC.

Only a few counts were recorded for this clonotype. The chain has TRBV27 and TRBJ2-7; D uncertain. Deletions cut 6 bases from V and 6 bases from J, with 3 bases between. The CDR3 totals 9 residues. Per germline, CDR1 MNHEY and CDR2 SMNVEV (reference sequence). CDR3 bases: TGTGCCAGCAGATGCGAGCAGTACTTC. As protein: CASRCEQYF.

CDR3 bases: TGCAGCGTTGAAGACCCCGGGACAGGGAAAGCTTTCTTT. This translates into CSVEDPGTGKAFF. The chain has TRBV29-1 and TRBJ1-1, with TRBD1 matching 9 bases. Germline CDR1 SQVTM, CDR2 ANQGSEA. The CDR3 contains 13 residues. V gave up 0 bases and J gave up 9 bases; unmatched junction bases: 5. Supplemented by reference TRBV29-1 and TRBJ1-1, the full variable domain reads SAVISQKPSRDICQRGTSLTIQCQVDSQVTMMFWYRQQPGQSLTLIATANQGSEATYESGFVIDKFPISRPNLTFSTLTVSNMSPEDSSIYLCSVEDPGTGKAFFGQGTRLTVV.

The chain has TRBV6-4 and TRBJ2-3; the D gene is possibly TRBD2 (5 bases). Germline values: CDR1 MRHNA, CDR2 SNTAGT. The CDR3 spans 13 residues. With 3 bases removed from V and 5 bases from J, the gap between germline ends came to 9 bases. The DNA of the CDR3 is TGTGCCAGCAGTGAGAGGGAACTAGATACGCAGTATTTT. As protein: CASSERELDTQYF.

V usage is TRBV20-1 and J usage is TRBJ1-1; D remains unclear. V was cut by 6 bases and J by 4 bases, with 9 bases left in between. CDR1 is DFQATT, CDR2 SNEGSKA, per germline (reference sequence). The CDR3 has 11 amino acids. This CDR3 reads CSAGDVTEAFF. CDR3 DNA: TGCAGTGCAGGCGATGTCACTGAAGCTTTCTTT.

This chain uses TRBV2 with TRBJ1-5; 7 bases are a match to TRBD1. V lost 7 bases, J lost 0 bases, and 12 bases stayed unmatched. Germline loops: CDR1 SNHLY, CDR2 FYNNEI. This CDR3 spans 17 amino acids. The chain's CDR3 is CASTEAQGGNSNQPQHF. The CDR3 region has the DNA TGTGCCAGCACCGAGGCCCAGGGGGGTAATAGCAATCAGCCCCAGCATTTT.

Ten or more counts support this clonotype. V usage is TRBV7-2 and J usage is TRBJ2-3, with TRBD2 matching over 7 bases. The germline gives CDR1 SGHTA, CDR2 FQGNSA. This CDR3 has 16 residues. With V trimmed by 5 bases and J by 3 bases, 11 bases remained unmatched. CDR3 bases: TGTGCCAGCAGCCCCTCTTTCAGCGGGGCAACAGATACGCAGTATTTT. As protein: CASSPSFSGATDTQYF.

This clonotype has a handful of counts. The chain has TRBV14 and TRBJ2-5; the match to TRBD2 covers 12 bases. CDR3 length equals 15 residues. After removal of 5 bases from V and 8 bases from J, the junction contained 9 bases not matched to a gene. The germline V gene encodes CDR1 SGHDN and CDR2 FVKESK. DNA for the CDR3: TGTGCCAGCAGCTCCTCACTAGCGGGAGGCGGCACCCAGTACTTC. Its protein product is CASSSSLAGGGTQYF.

The table lists this clonotype with a few counts. The chain couples TRBV29-1 to TRBJ2-7; the D gene is possibly TRBD1 (6 bases). From germline, CDR1 is SQVTM and CDR2 ANQGSEA. V was pared by 7 bases and J by 2 bases, with 12 bases between. The CDR3 spans 12 residues. The chain's CDR3 is CSGADSTYEQYF. The CDR3 DNA sequence: TGCAGCGGTGCGGACAGTACCTACGAGCAGTACTTC.

This chain uses TRBV3-1 with TRBJ2-7; D call uncertain. Trimming took 4 bases from V and 0 from J, leaving 13 bases between them. Germline values: CDR1 LGHDT, CDR2 YNNKEL (reference sequence). CDR3 length: 15 amino acids. The CDR3 DNA reads TGTGCCAGCAGCCCACTACTTACTCACTCCTACGAGCAGTACTTC. It yields the protein CASSPLLTHSYEQYF.

This clonotype was detected a few times. V is TRBV20-1 and J is TRBJ2-2, with 8 bases aligning to TRBD2. The germline V gene has CDR1 DFQATT and CDR2 SNEGSKA (reference sequence). The CDR3 totals 14 residues. With 5 bases clipped from V and 1 base from J, the junction kept 3 bases outside the gene matches. CDR3 sequence (DNA): TGCAGTGCTTTAGCGGGACAGAACACCGGGGAGCTGTTTTTT. Protein sequence: CSALAGQNTGELFF.

This clonotype was recorded at least ten times. The J gene is TRBJ2-5, the V gene TRBV29-1; 14 bases agree with TRBD2. Looked up from germline, CDR1 is SQVTM and CDR2 is ANQGSEA. Trimming at V came to 6 bases and at J to 4 bases, leaving 4 bases not matched to a gene. CDR3 length equals 14 residues. The CDR3 bases are TGCAGCGTGGGCGGACTAGCGGGAGGAGAGACCCAGTACTTC. Translated, it gives CSVGGLAGGETQYF.

DNA of the CDR3: TGTGCCAGCAACAGACAGAATCAGCCCCAGCATTTT. As protein: CASNRQNQPQHF. This chain joins TRBV12-3 or TRBV12-4 and TRBJ1-5; perhaps TRBD1 as D (5 bases). CDR3 size: 12 residues. V was pared by 7 bases and J by 4 bases, with 8 bases between.

The rearrangement links TRBV5-1 to TRBJ1-1; 8 bases match TRBD1. The CDR3 sequence is 15 residues long. Germline CDR1 is SGHRS and CDR2 is YFSETQ. V was pared by 2 bases and J by 6 bases, with 9 bases of the junction left unmatched. This CDR3 reads CASSFQGDRGSEAFF. The DNA for the CDR3 is TGCGCCAGCAGCTTCCAGGGAGACAGGGGCTCTGAAGCTTTCTTT. The variable domain in full, with the rest retrieved from reference TRBV5-1 and TRBJ1-1, is KAGVTQTPRYLIKTRGQQVTLSCSPISGHRSVSWYQQTPGQGLQFLFEYFSETQRNKGNFPGRFSGRQFSNSRSEMNVSTLELGDSALYLCASSFQGDRGSEAFFGQGTRLTVV.

This clonotype was counted a few times. The chain recombines TRBV20-1 with TRBJ2-1; D gene ambiguous. V lost 0 bases and J lost 3, with 9 bases in between. Germline assignment: CDR1 DFQATT and CDR2 SNEGSKA (reference sequence). The CDR3 is 14 residues long. CDR3 loop: CSARDRALYNEQFF. The DNA for the CDR3 is TGCAGTGCTAGAGATCGGGCCCTCTACAATGAGCAGTTCTTC.